The table lists the clone carrying this T cell receptor beta chain with a few counts. This specimen comes from a study of blood T cell repertoires in COVID-19. About the research overall: Specimens from acute and convalescent COVID-19 originated in the United States, Italy and Spain. T cells, B-cell-depleted T cells, or PBMCs supplied cDNA or gDNA.

Germline V gene lookup returns CDR1 SNHLY and CDR2 FYNNEI. V trimming: 7 bases; J trimming: 1 base; junction bases outside the gene matches: 9. The CDR3 length is 15 residues. Original data processing: Reference gene primer amplification in the assay estimated nucleated cell counts. The assay was immunoSEQ multiplex PCR, and TCRdb's table has in-frame clones only and misses some. That table gives V, J and clone size, and the DNA gave D and trimming. The sample has around 230,000 clones, about 79% seen once. The receptor was isolated from a woman of 80 years or more with acute or convalescent COVID-19. The chain carries TRBV2 and TRBJ2-7, with 8 nucleotides matching TRBD2. Sequencing input: peripheral blood. CDR3 nucleotide sequence: TGTGCCAGCAAGAGGGTAGCGGGATATTCCTACGAGCAGTACTTC. Encoded protein: CASKRVAGYSYEQYF.